The 23 T cell receptor beta chains below come from one sample, sequenced in a study of T cells after yellow fever vaccination. TCRdb re-analysed the 5' RACE reads in MiXCR, keeping a single row per CDR3 protein. The sample yields 200,000 to 250,000 distinct CDR3 sequences, approximately 3% seen once. The material was CD4+ T cells sorted from PBMCs, obtained 10 days after the yellow fever booster vaccination. The receptor set was obtained from a man aged 18 to 29 who received the YFV17D yellow fever vaccine.

The rearrangement links TRBV4-3 to TRBJ1-2; D is uncertain. The CDR3 extends over 17 amino acids. Trimming took 1 base from V and 4 from J, leaving 19 bases between them. CDR1 is LGHNA, CDR2 YSLEER, per germline. As DNA, the CDR3 is TGCGCCAGCAGCCAAGCTTTGGTTTCGGCGCAGGCCTATGGCTACACCTTC. It translates to CASSQALVSAQAYGYTF.

This clonotype was counted between two and nine times. The chain carries TRBV24-1 and TRBJ2-7, with 12 bases aligning to TRBD1. From germline, CDR1 is KGHDR and CDR2 SFDVKD. CDR3 length: 14 residues. V trimming: 6 bases; J trimming: 5 bases; junction bases outside the gene matches: 4. CDR3 bases: TGTGCCACCAGTAGGGGACAGGGGGCCGACGAGCAGTACTTC. This sequence encodes CATSRGQGADEQYF.

The chain couples TRBV4-1 to TRBJ1-1; 7 bases match TRBD1. CDR1 and CDR2 from the germline V gene are MGHRA and YSYEKL. The CDR3 covers 17 residues. Unmatched junction bases numbered 14, after V lost 3 bases and J lost 4 bases. CDR3 DNA: TGCGCCAGCAGCCATGAAAGGGAGGGGGCTTGGAGCACTGAAGCTTTCTTT. Residues: CASSHEREGAWSTEAFF.

This clonotype was seen only a few times. The chain joins TRBV12-3 or TRBV12-4 to TRBJ2-3, with TRBD2 matching over 11 bases. CDR3 size: 16 residues. The V gene end was trimmed by 5 bases and the J gene end by 2 bases; junction bases not matched to a gene: 6. The CDR3 spells CASSPGTSGTTDTQYF. The DNA for the CDR3 is TGTGCCAGCAGTCCCGGGACTAGCGGAACCACAGATACGCAGTATTTT.

The chain has TRBV6-4 and TRBJ1-6, with a possible D match to TRBD1 (6 bases). V lost 5 bases to trimming and J lost 7 bases, with 9 bases between them. Germline V lookup: CDR1 MRHNA, CDR2 SNTAGT. The CDR3 is 13 residues long. Here the CDR3 reads CASSNRENSPLHF. The CDR3 region has the DNA TGTGCCAGCAGTAACAGGGAGAATTCACCCCTCCACTTT.

This rearrangement joins TRBV10-3 to TRBJ1-2; TRBD1 might be the D (6 bases). This CDR3 has 16 amino acids. The germline CDR1 and CDR2 sequences are ENHRY and SYGVKD. Trimming removed 10 bases from V and 0 bases from J, with 21 bases in between. CDR3 in DNA: TGTGCCACGACAGGAGGGGGAGGGAACCCTAACTATGGCTACACCTTC. Translation gives CATTGGGGNPNYGYTF.

This clonotype was detected many times. The chain uses TRBV4-3 and TRBJ2-7, with D perhaps matching TRBD1 (5 bases). The germline V gene has CDR1 LGHNA and CDR2 YSLEER. V lost 5 bases, J lost 4 bases, and 12 bases lay in between. The CDR3 has 13 amino acids. CDR3 sequence reads: CASSEMQGYEQYF. The CDR3 nucleotides are TGCGCCAGCAGCGAAATGCAGGGATACGAGCAGTACTTC.

This clonotype was recorded at least ten times. The chain has TRBV10-3 and TRBJ1-5, with a tentative D call TRBD1 (5 bases). The CDR3 covers 13 residues. V gave up 6 bases and J gave up 8 bases, with 14 bases separating them. Looked up from germline, CDR1 is ENHRY and CDR2 is SYGVKD. The CDR3 reads CAIRSTALEPQHF. In nucleotides, the CDR3 is TGTGCCATCAGATCGACAGCCCTGGAGCCCCAGCATTTT.

This clonotype was seen more than once but under ten times. The V gene is TRBV20-1, the J gene TRBJ1-1; no clear D gene. The CDR3 sequence is 12 residues long. Germline-derived CDR1 and CDR2 are DFQATT and SNEGSKA (reference sequence). The CDR3 protein is CTTSSGNTEAFF. In DNA form, the CDR3 reads TGCACCACCTCTTCCGGGAACACTGAAGCTTTCTTT.

This clonotype was detected many times. The rearrangement links TRBV5-4 to TRBJ2-6; possibly TRBD1 for D (7 bases). CDR3 size: 19 residues. Trimming left V 1 base short and J 0 bases short, with 17 bases between. CDR1 is SGHNT, CDR2 YYREEE, per germline (reference sequence). The DNA for the CDR3 is TGTGCCAGCAGCTTGAGAACGGGGGACAGATTCTCTGGGGCCAACGTCCTGACTTTC. Translated, it gives CASSLRTGDRFSGANVLTF.

This clonotype was seen at least ten times. This chain links TRBV7-9 with TRBJ1-2; 10 bases are shared with TRBD1. In germline, CDR1 is SEHNR, CDR2 FQNEAQ (reference sequence). V was pared by 3 bases and J by 11 bases, with 6 bases of the junction left unmatched. The CDR3 loop spans 13 amino acids. The DNA for the CDR3 is TGTGCCAGCAGCTTCCGGGACAGGGGTAGTTACACCTTC. Translation: CASSFRDRGSYTF. The entire variable domain, with the rest obtained from reference TRBV7-9 and TRBJ1-2, is as follows: DTGVSQNPRHKITKRGQNVTFRCDPISEHNRLYWYRQTLGQGPEFLTYFQNEAQLEKSRLLSDRFSAERPKGSFSTLEIQRTEQGDSAMYLCASSFRDRGSYTFGSGTRLTVV.

The chain carries TRBV5-1 and TRBJ2-3; D ambiguous. CDR1 and CDR2 (germline): SGHRS, YFSETQ. The CDR3 consists of 15 residues. V was pared by 0 bases and J by 4 bases, with 12 bases between. CDR3 sequence reads: CASSLVPGGADTQYF. Written as DNA, the CDR3 is TGCGCCAGCAGCTTGGTACCTGGTGGGGCAGATACGCAGTATTTT.

This clonotype was observed many times. The chain carries TRBV4-1 and TRBJ2-1, with 7 bases identical to TRBD1. Trimming at V came to 0 bases and at J to 8 bases, leaving 7 bases not matched to a gene. The CDR3 extends over 15 amino acids. CDR1 and CDR2 (germline): MGHRA, YSYEKL. The CDR3 loop reads CASSQDEGAFDEQFF. The CDR3, as DNA: TGCGCCAGCAGCCAAGATGAGGGGGCCTTCGATGAGCAGTTCTTC.

This clonotype was seen at least ten times. The rearrangement links TRBV4-1 to TRBJ1-6; 9 nucleotides match TRBD1. Unmatched junction bases numbered 6, after V lost 2 bases and J lost 7 bases. Germline CDR1 MGHRA, CDR2 YSYEKL. The CDR3 runs to 16 residues. CDR3 in DNA: TGCGCCAGCAGCCAATTAACCGGGACAGGGAATTCACCCCTCCACTTT. This encodes CASSQLTGTGNSPLHF.

The chain couples TRBV4-2 to TRBJ2-3, with 8 positions matching TRBD2. The CDR3 consists of 17 residues. Germline values: CDR1 LGHNA, CDR2 YNFKEQ. J was trimmed by 0 bases and V by 0 bases; bases with no gene match: 5. CDR3 loop: CASSQDGRGGSTDTQYF. The DNA for the CDR3 is TGTGCCAGCAGCCAAGATGGTCGCGGGGGGAGCACAGATACGCAGTATTTT.

V is TRBV5-6 and J is TRBJ2-2; D is unresolved. The germline V and J ends were trimmed by 4 bases and 6 bases, with 7 bases remaining between them. CDR3 size: 12 residues. Germline assignment: CDR1 SGHDT and CDR2 YYEEEE. Here the CDR3 reads CASSAVPGELFF. For the CDR3, the DNA is TGTGCCAGCAGCGCCGTTCCCGGGGAGCTGTTTTTT.

The table lists this clonotype with many counts. The DNA for the CDR3 is TGTGCCAGCAGCTTTCCACTCCGCCGAACGGGGCCATACAATGAGCAGTTCTTC. This sequence encodes CASSFPLRRTGPYNEQFF. This chain connects TRBV7-2 to TRBJ2-1; D may correspond to TRBD1 or TRBD2 (5 bases each). CDR3 length equals 18 residues. Per germline, CDR1 SGHTA and CDR2 FQGNSA. V was clipped by 3 bases and J by 4 bases, with 22 bases between them.

V usage is TRBV12-3 or TRBV12-4 and J usage is TRBJ1-5; possible D gene TRBD1, 5 bases. Trimming left V 6 bases short and J 7 bases short, with 10 bases between. The CDR3 totals 12 residues. The CDR3 loop is CASRGDGQPQHF. DNA for the CDR3: TGTGCCAGCAGGGGGGACGGGCAGCCCCAGCATTTT.

Only a few counts were recorded for this clonotype. The chain has TRBV20-1 and TRBJ1-4, with no clear D. Trimming pared 3 bases from V and 6 bases from J, leaving 11 bases between. Germline V gene lookup returns CDR1 DFQATT and CDR2 SNEGSKA (reference sequence). The CDR3 is 13 amino acids. CDR3: CSARARQDEKLFF. In DNA, the CDR3 is TGCAGTGCTAGGGCGAGGCAGGATGAAAAACTGTTTTTT.

This clonotype has just a few counts. The chain joins TRBV5-1 to TRBJ2-3; 8 nucleotides match TRBD1. V shed 6 bases, J shed 6 bases, and the junction held 12 bases outside the gene matches. The CDR3 has 15 amino acids. Germline V gene lookup returns CDR1 SGHRS and CDR2 YFSETQ. The CDR3 sequence is CASTSRDRRRDTQYF. As DNA, the CDR3 is TGCGCCAGCACCTCGAGGGACAGGCGGCGGGATACGCAGTATTTT. Full variable domain (missing parts from reference TRBV5-1 and TRBJ2-3): KAGVTQTPRYLIKTRGQQVTLSCSPISGHRSVSWYQQTPGQGLQFLFEYFSETQRNKGNFPGRFSGRQFSNSRSEMNVSTLELGDSALYLCASTSRDRRRDTQYFGPGTRLTVL.

In this sample, this clonotype turned up many times. The V gene is TRBV29-1, the J gene TRBJ1-2; no firm D call. Germline CDR1 is SQVTM and CDR2 is ANQGSEA. Trimming removed 4 bases at V and 4 bases at J, with 10 bases between. The CDR3 contains 12 residues. The chain's CDR3 is CSVGSDLYGYTF. DNA of the CDR3: TGCAGCGTTGGTTCCGATCTCTATGGCTACACCTTC.

Many counts were recorded for this clonotype. V gene TRBV5-1 combines with J gene TRBJ2-7, with D hard to call. This CDR3 is built from 13 residues. CDR1 and CDR2 from the germline V gene are SGHRS and YFSETQ. The ends were cut back, 0 bases at V and 2 bases at J, with 6 bases in the middle. Here the CDR3 DNA reads TGCGCCAGCAGCTTGGGAGTGGCCTACGAGCAGTACTTC. It encodes CASSLGVAYEQYF.

This clonotype has a count of ten or more. V and J are TRBV7-6 and TRBJ2-4, with 8 bases lining up with TRBD2. The CDR3 runs to 15 residues. After removal of 5 bases from V and 9 bases from J, the junction contained 12 bases not matched to a gene. CDR1 is SGHVS and CDR2 is FNYEAQ in the germline V gene. The DNA for the CDR3 is TGTGCCAGCAGCCTCGTTAGCGGGGCCGGGGGCATTCAGTACTTC. Translating it yields CASSLVSGAGGIQYF.